Presented here are 19 T cell receptor beta chains from one specimen sequenced in a study of shared clonotypes between healthy human individuals. Clones were read by immunoSEQ multiplex PCR, and TCRdb kept only the in-frame ones, dropping some. This table holds roughly 760,000 clones, 74% found once. The sequencing sample was made of memory CD4+ T cells sorted from blood. Subset of the sample: CD45RA-negative fraction. The receptor source for this set is a woman younger than 45 in good health.

The chain combines TRBV5-3 with TRBJ2-1, with 14 bases that match TRBD2. TRBV5-3 counts as an open reading frame of uncertain function. V dropped 4 bases and J dropped 1; count of bases not matched to a gene: 7. CDR3 length: 18 residues. The CDR3 DNA sequence: TGTGCCAGAAGCAGTGGGACTAGCGGGGGTCTTTCCTACAATGAGCAGTTCTTC. Protein: CARSSGTSGGLSYNEQFF.

The chain carries TRBV7-2 and TRBJ2-1; D not resolved. The ends were cut back, 4 bases at V and 5 bases at J, with 9 bases in the middle. CDR1 and CDR2 from the germline V gene are SGHTA and FQGNSA. This CDR3 has 13 residues. The chain's CDR3 is CASSSIFDNEQFF. The CDR3 nucleotides are TGTGCCAGCAGCTCCATCTTTGACAATGAGCAGTTCTTC.

The chain uses TRBV7-2 and TRBJ2-3, with TRBD2 matching over 13 bases. The CDR3 is 16 residues long. In germline, CDR1 is SGHTA, CDR2 FQGNSA. Germline trimming cut 2 bases from V and 8 bases from J; bases unmatched to any gene: 7. CDR3 in DNA: TGTGCCAGCAGCTTAACGCGGACTAGCGGGAGTGCTACGCAGTATTTT. Translated: CASSLTRTSGSATQYF.

The V and J genes are TRBV6-1 and TRBJ2-5; a weak D match, TRBD1 (5 bases). The germline V and J ends were trimmed by 6 bases and 1 base, with 6 bases remaining between them. This CDR3 has 12 residues. The germline gives CDR1 MNHNS, CDR2 SASEGT. CDR3 amino acids: CASRTAQETQYF. The CDR3, as DNA: TGTGCCAGCAGGACAGCCCAAGAGACCCAGTACTTC.

The rearrangement links TRBV25-1 to TRBJ1-4, with D possibly matching TRBD1 (5 bases). V was shortened by 2 bases and J by 1 base, with 8 bases between the two germline ends. This CDR3 region has 15 residues. Germline assignment: CDR1 MGHDK and CDR2 SYGVNS. CDR3 residues: CASSEGAGTNEKLFF. Here the CDR3 DNA reads TGTGCCAGCAGTGAAGGGGCAGGAACTAATGAAAAACTGTTTTTT.

The chain is built from TRBV5-1 and TRBJ1-5; 7 bases are a match to TRBD1. Germline values: CDR1 SGHRS, CDR2 YFSETQ. The junction had 6 bases not matched to a gene; V was cut back by 5 bases and J by 4 bases. This CDR3 spans 14 amino acids. The DNA for the CDR3 is TGCGCCAGCAGTGAGGGGGCCGTAAATCAGCCCCAGCATTTT. Amino acids: CASSEGAVNQPQHF.

The chain links TRBV4-1 to TRBJ2-6; 7 nucleotides agree with TRBD1. The germline V gene encodes CDR1 MGHRA and CDR2 YSYEKL. CDR3 length: 15 amino acids. Germline trimming cut 4 bases from V and 0 bases from J; bases unmatched to any gene: 0. CDR3: CASSRDSSGANVLTF. In nucleotides, the CDR3 is TGCGCCAGCAGCCGGGACAGCTCTGGGGCCAACGTCCTGACTTTC.

The chain joins TRBV4-1 to TRBJ1-5, with TRBD1 as a possible D gene (6 bases). Trimming stripped 0 bases from V and 2 bases from J, with 17 bases between. Germline values: CDR1 MGHRA, CDR2 YSYEKL. The CDR3 runs to 18 residues. The DNA for the CDR3 is TGCGCCAGCAGCCAAGACAGGGGAGGGGGACCTGGCAATCAGCCCCAGCATTTT. It specifies CASSQDRGGGPGNQPQHF.

The gene calls are TRBV29-1 and TRBJ2-5; D is unclear. The ends were cut back, 6 bases at V and 5 bases at J, with 10 bases in the middle. This CDR3 is built from 11 residues. Germline V CDR1 and CDR2: SQVTM, ANQGSEA. CDR3 nucleotide sequence: TGCAGCGTCCAATCCGCCGAGACCCAGTACTTC. Residues: CSVQSAETQYF.

This rearrangement joins TRBV29-1 to TRBJ2-7; D ambiguous. The V end was cut by 4 bases, the J end by 0 bases, with 10 bases between. The CDR3 covers 13 residues. Germline loops: CDR1 SQVTM, CDR2 ANQGSEA. For the CDR3, the DNA is TGCAGCGTTGGAGCAGCCACCTCCTACGAGCAGTACTTC. This encodes CSVGAATSYEQYF.

This clone was seen more than once but under ten times. The chain recombines TRBV27 with TRBJ1-5; 10 nucleotides line up with TRBD1. CDR3 length: 15 residues. Germline loops: CDR1 MNHEY, CDR2 SMNVEV (reference sequence). The junction had 5 bases not matched to a gene; V was cut back by 3 bases and J by 6 bases. CDR3 loop: CASSFDRGLGQPQHF. CDR3 sequence (DNA): TGTGCCAGCAGTTTCGACAGGGGGCTTGGTCAGCCCCAGCATTTT.

This chain uses TRBV28 with TRBJ2-6; D is uncertain. In germline, CDR1 is MDHEN, CDR2 SYDVKM. Trimming removed 1 base from V and 2 bases from J, with 3 bases in between. This CDR3 has 14 residues. CDR3: CASSLLAGANVLTF. CDR3 sequence (DNA): TGTGCCAGCAGTTTATTAGCTGGGGCCAACGTCCTGACTTTC.

The chain recombines TRBV14 with TRBJ2-2; TRBD1 matches 10 bases. Germline CDR1 SGHDN, CDR2 FVKESK. This CDR3 contains 16 residues. The V and J ends lost 3 bases and 5 bases, in that order; junction bases with no gene match: 6. CDR3 nucleotide sequence: TGTGCCAGCAGCCACGGGACAGGGGTCCGAACCGGGGAGCTGTTTTTT. Protein: CASSHGTGVRTGELFF.

The chain uses TRBV27 and TRBJ1-1, with D possibly matching TRBD1 (5 bases). With 2 bases removed from V and 4 bases from J, the gap between germline ends came to 17 bases. Per germline, CDR1 MNHEY and CDR2 SMNVEV (reference sequence). CDR3 length: 16 residues. As DNA, the CDR3 is TGTGCCAGCAGTTTAGGTTCTGGAATCGGGGGCACTGAAGCTTTCTTT. Protein sequence: CASSLGSGIGGTEAFF.

J is TRBJ1-6 and V is TRBV10-3, with unresolved D. Germline V CDR1 and CDR2: ENHRY, SYGVKD. V lost 4 bases and J lost 7, with 8 bases in between. This CDR3 is built from 13 residues. CDR3 region: CAISAALNSPLHF. Written as DNA, the CDR3 is TGTGCCATCAGTGCGGCCTTGAATTCACCCCTCCACTTT.

The chain combines TRBV4-1 with TRBJ2-3; 15 bases match TRBD2. The CDR3 contains 21 residues. V lost 3 bases and J lost 5; bases outside the gene matches: 18. The germline V gene has CDR1 MGHRA and CDR2 YSYEKL. CDR3 protein: CASSQDQGLAGGRGLRDTQYF. The CDR3 coding sequence is TGCGCCAGCAGCCAGGATCAGGGACTAGCGGGAGGAAGGGGTCTGAGAGATACGCAGTATTTT.

The J gene is TRBJ2-7, the V gene TRBV21-1; the table's D call, TRBD2, was not checked against the DNA. TRBV21-1 is a pseudogene locus. The CDR3 extends over 15 amino acids. The CDR3 sequence is CASSALALSSYEQYF. The CDR3 DNA follows: TGTGCCAGCAGCGCACTAGCCCTCAGCTCCTACGAGCAGTACTTC.

This clone was seen once. This chain joins TRBV19 and TRBJ2-3, with 7 nucleotides matching TRBD1. This CDR3 has 13 residues. Unmatched junction bases numbered 4, after V lost 9 bases and J lost 1 base. Germline V CDR1 and CDR2: LNHDA, SQIVND (reference sequence). DNA for the CDR3: TGTGCCAGCGCCGGGACAGGCACAGATACGCAGTATTTT. Amino acids: CASAGTGTDTQYF.

This sequence joins TRBV29-1 and TRBJ2-7, with TRBD2 identical over 7 bases. CDR1 and CDR2 from the germline V gene are SQVTM and ANQGSEA. The CDR3 sequence is 15 residues long. J gave up 4 bases and V 6 bases, and 15 bases lay outside the gene matches. This chain's CDR3 is CSVQPGRGRSYEQYF. The DNA of the CDR3 is TGCAGCGTCCAACCGGGGCGCGGGAGAAGTTACGAGCAGTACTTC.